These 19 T cell receptor beta chains were sequenced from one sample in a study of shared clonotypes between healthy human individuals. Here immunoSEQ multiplex PCR was the method, and the copy in TCRdb shows in-frame clones only, minus some. The data hold hundreds of thousands of clones, with roughly 96% observed a single time. Terminally differentiated effector memory CD45RA+ cells were excluded from the naive CD8 cells, which were CD45RO-negative and positively selected for CCR7. Input material: naive CD8+ T cells sorted from blood. Every receptor here comes from a woman in her twenties or thirties in good health.

This chain connects TRBV28 to TRBJ2-7; a possible D gene is TRBD2 (5 bases). The V and J ends lost 10 bases and 6 bases respectively, with 19 bases between them. CDR3 size: 13 residues. Germline CDR1 MDHEN, CDR2 SYDVKM. The CDR3 loop reads CATVGEGLGEQYF. The CDR3 DNA is TGTGCCACCGTGGGTGAGGGTTTGGGCGAGCAGTACTTC.

J is TRBJ2-3 and V is TRBV19, with a possible D match to TRBD1 (5 bases). The V and J ends lost 1 base and 1 base respectively, with 9 bases between them. The V gene's germline CDR1 is LNHDA and CDR2 SQIVND (reference sequence). This CDR3 region has 15 residues. CDR3 protein: CASSIAQGRTDTQYF. CDR3 nucleotides: TGTGCCAGTAGTATAGCTCAGGGCCGCACAGATACGCAGTATTTT.

In its sample, this clone was seen once. The V and J genes are TRBV29-1 and TRBJ2-1, with 8 bases lining up with TRBD2. Losses at the gene ends were 6 bases for V and 5 bases for J; bases not matched to a gene: 6. The CDR3 loop spans 13 amino acids. Germline CDR1 reads SQVTM; CDR2 reads ANQGSEA. CDR3 loop: CSVERERDNEQFF. The CDR3 DNA reads as TGCAGCGTCGAGCGGGAGAGAGACAATGAGCAGTTCTTC.

V usage is TRBV27 and J usage is TRBJ2-1; the D is unclear. The V gene lost 2 bases and the J gene lost 3 bases, with 11 bases spanning the gap. CDR3 length equals 15 residues. Germline values: CDR1 MNHEY, CDR2 SMNVEV (reference sequence). CDR3 residues: CASSLIGVFYNEQFF. CDR3 bases: TGTGCCAGCAGTTTAATCGGTGTCTTCTACAATGAGCAGTTCTTC.

The J gene is TRBJ2-1, the V gene TRBV5-6; D is perhaps TRBD2 (5 bases). Germline-derived CDR1 and CDR2 are SGHDT and YYEEEE. There are 13 residues in the CDR3. The ends were cut back, 2 bases at V and 6 bases at J, with 9 bases in the middle. The CDR3 DNA sequence: TGTGCCAGCAGCTTTTCTAGCACCAATGAGCAGTTCTTC. Amino acid sequence: CASSFSSTNEQFF.

The chain joins TRBV11-2 to TRBJ2-7, with 7 bases matching TRBD1. V trimming: 1 base; J trimming: 5 bases; junction bases outside the gene matches: 11. The CDR3 loop spans 16 amino acids. CDR1 is SGHAT, CDR2 FQNNGV, per germline. This CDR3 reads CASSLGPARQGHEQYF. As DNA, the CDR3 is TGTGCCAGCAGCTTAGGACCCGCCCGACAGGGCCACGAGCAGTACTTC. Supplemented by reference TRBV11-2 and TRBJ2-7, the full variable domain reads EAGVAQSPRYKIIEKRQSVAFWCNPISGHATLYWYQQILGQGPKLLIQFQNNGVVDDSQLPKDRFSAERLKGVDSTLKIQPAKLEDSAVYLCASSLGPARQGHEQYFGPGTRLTVT.

This clone was seen only once. This chain joins TRBV6-1 and TRBJ1-4; the match to TRBD1 covers 8 bases. J was trimmed by 6 bases and V by 3 bases; bases with no gene match: 6. CDR1 is MNHNS and CDR2 is SASEGT in the germline V gene. The CDR3 contains 15 residues. The CDR3 DNA reads TGTGCCAGCAGTGAGGCAGGGGGCGCCGATGAAAAACTGTTTTTT. Amino acid sequence: CASSEAGGADEKLFF.

The rearrangement joins TRBV4-1 to TRBJ2-5, with a tentative D call TRBD1 (6 bases). Gene TRBJ2-7 matches the end of the DNA better, so the J call may be wrong. Germline V gene data show CDR1 as MGHRA and CDR2 as YSYEKL. The CDR3 totals 14 residues. This CDR3 reads CASSQVPGHYEQYF. The DNA of the CDR3 is TGCGCCAGCAGCCAAGTTCCGGGACACTACGAGCAGTACTTC.

CDR3 sequence: CASKPAGTQDREQYF. In nucleotides, the CDR3 is TGTGCCAGCAAGCCGGCCGGGACACAGGACCGGGAGCAGTACTTC. J is TRBJ2-7 and V is TRBV28, with TRBD1 as a possible D gene (6 bases). The CDR3 contains 15 residues. CDR1 and CDR2 from the germline V gene are MDHEN and SYDVKM. V lost 7 bases to trimming and J lost 7 bases, with 23 bases between them.

The chain has TRBV5-6 and TRBJ2-7, with 8 bases identical to TRBD1. The CDR3 length is 12 residues. The J segment lost 9 bases and the V segment lost 4 bases, leaving 6 bases of the junction unmatched. Per the germline V gene, CDR1 is SGHDT and CDR2 is YYEEEE. CDR3 DNA sequence: TGTGCCAGCAGCCCCGGGACAGGCCCGCAGTACTTC. Protein sequence: CASSPGTGPQYF. The variable domain in full, completed from reference TRBV5-6 and TRBJ2-7, reads DAGVTQSPTHLIKTRGQQVTLRCSPKSGHDTVSWYQQALGQGPQFIFQYYEEEERQRGNFPDRFSGHQFPNYSSELNVNALLLGDSALYLCASSPGTGPQYFGPGTRLTVT.

In DNA form, the CDR3 reads TGTGCCAGCAGTTACAGGGCGGGAGGTCGGTACAATGAGCAGTTCTTC. This translates into CASSYRAGGRYNEQFF. The chain couples TRBV6-5 to TRBJ2-1; TRBD2 agrees at 8 bases. CDR3 length: 16 amino acids. Trimming cost V 2 bases and J 4 bases; bases outside gene matches: 7. Per germline, CDR1 MNHEY and CDR2 SVGAGI.

The table lists this clone with a count of one. The chain carries TRBV9 and TRBJ1-2; 7 bases are a match to TRBD1. J gave up 2 bases and V 3 bases, and 4 bases lay outside the gene matches. The CDR3 has 14 amino acids. Per the germline V gene, CDR1 is SGDLS and CDR2 is YYNGEE. The CDR3 loop is CASSARQGNYGYTF. The CDR3 DNA reads as TGTGCCAGCAGCGCTCGACAGGGAAACTATGGCTACACCTTC.

This chain joins TRBV25-1 and TRBJ2-6, with 7 bases aligning to TRBD2. This CDR3 has 18 amino acids. Germline trimming cut 3 bases from V and 3 bases from J; bases unmatched to any gene: 11. Per germline, CDR1 MGHDK and CDR2 SYGVNS. The CDR3 sequence: CASSDWEGTVLGANVLTF. In DNA form, the CDR3 reads TGTGCCAGCAGTGATTGGGAGGGGACGGTTCTTGGGGCCAACGTCCTGACTTTC.

On this clone itself: Additional DNA sequences in this sample encode the identical CDR3. This sequence joins TRBV27 and TRBJ1-5; D gene unclear. Trimming removed 0 bases at V and 1 base at J, with 1 base between. The CDR3 spans 13 residues. Germline CDR1 is MNHEY and CDR2 is SMNVEV (reference sequence). In DNA form, the CDR3 reads TGTGCCAGCAGTTTATCGAGCAATCAGCCCCAGCATTTT. Translated: CASSLSSNQPQHF.

The V gene is TRBV4-1, the J gene TRBJ2-1; 7 bases agree with TRBD2. V lost 1 base, J lost 3 bases, and 6 bases stayed unmatched. CDR3 length: 16 residues. Germline CDR1 is MGHRA and CDR2 is YSYEKL. The CDR3 DNA reads TGCGCCAGCAGCCAAGCTAGCGGCCTAATCTACAATGAGCAGTTCTTC. It encodes CASSQASGLIYNEQFF.

The rearrangement links TRBV28 to TRBJ2-5; a possible D gene is TRBD2 (5 bases). The J call may be mistaken, given a closer DNA end match to TRBJ2-7. This CDR3 spans 15 amino acids. Germline-derived CDR1 and CDR2 are MDHEN and SYDVKM. The CDR3 spells CASSFPRTGAYEQYF. For the CDR3, the DNA is TGTGCCAGCAGTTTCCCCCGGACTGGAGCCTACGAGCAGTACTTC.

The chain employs TRBV4-1 and TRBJ2-2; D unresolved. CDR3 length equals 15 residues. Between the trimmed V and J ends, which lost 0 bases and 7 bases, there was a span of 12 bases. CDR1 is MGHRA, CDR2 YSYEKL, per germline. DNA for the CDR3: TGCGCCAGCAGCCAAGAGCCCTCCCTAGGCGGGGAGCTGTTTTTT. Its protein is CASSQEPSLGGELFF.

This sequence joins TRBV6-5 and TRBJ2-2, with D hard to call. The V gene's germline CDR1 is MNHEY and CDR2 SVGAGI. V lost 8 bases and J lost 0, with 10 bases in between. CDR3 length: 14 residues. CDR3 coding DNA: TGTGCCAGCTTCCGCGACCCGAACACCGGGGAGCTGTTTTTT. Translating gives CASFRDPNTGELFF.

V is TRBV14 and J is TRBJ1-4; D uncertain. Germline V gene lookup returns CDR1 SGHDN and CDR2 FVKESK. The CDR3 has 15 amino acids. V was pared by 4 bases and J by 8 bases, with 17 bases between. The CDR3 bases are TGTGCCAGCAGCCTGCTCGGGGTTTCGATGGAAAAACTGTTTTTT. Translating it yields CASSLLGVSMEKLFF.